This T cell receptor beta chain came from a study of metastatic and nonmetastatic thyroid tumors. Study summary: Repertoires were compared across blood and tumor or nodule tissue from malignant and benign thyroid patients.

Treatment of any kind had been given to no patient before thyroid surgery. Using MiXCR, TCRdb re-called clones from the PCR reads. The sample lists fewer than 35,000 clones, just under 30% occurring once. The CDR3 is 11 amino acids. Deletions cut 5 bases from V and 0 bases from J, with 2 bases between. By frequency in the sample, this clone is medium-sized. The source of this sequence is a female donor with papillary thyroid cancer or a benign thyroid nodule (not recorded which). Some clones in this sample may be carry-over from other donors' samples. The chain joins TRBV12-3 or TRBV12-4 to TRBJ2-7; D call uncertain. Material for sequencing was blood. The CDR3 nucleotides read TGTGCCAGCAGTATCTCCTACGAGCAGTACTTC. This sequence encodes CASSISYEQYF.